This T cell receptor beta chain was sequenced during a study of T cell repertoires in cytomegalovirus infection. TCRdb redid the calling of the reads with MiXCR, one entry per CDR3 protein. The sample contains about 340,000 distinct CDR3 sequences, 29% of which appear only once. About this clonotype itself: The antigen is not known.

Trimming removed 6 bases from V and 5 bases from J, with 14 bases in between. The CDR3 extends over 14 amino acids. The receptor comes from a human donor in good health (CMV status not recorded). Some clones in this sample may be carry-over from other donors' samples. The chain joins TRBV12-3 or TRBV12-4 to TRBJ2-1, with TRBD2 as a possible D gene (6 bases). Source: cultured PBMCs, taken from culture after CMV antigen stimulation. This CDR3 is CASSPAGPNNEQFF. The CDR3, as DNA: TGTGCCAGCAGCCCCGCGGGACCCAACAATGAGCAGTTCTTC.